Each of the 22 T cell receptor beta chains below was sequenced from the same sample in a study of CD8 T cells in Susac syndrome. Reverse transcription of roughly 0.5 to 1 ug RNA was carried out with random hexamers. TCRdb re-called the immunoSEQ multiplex PCR reads with MiXCR, one entry per CDR3 protein. This table has roughly 120,000 distinct CDR3 sequences, approximately 93% appearing once. The sequenced sample consisted of CD8+ T cells from PBMCs. These receptor sequences come from a human donor with multiple sclerosis.

CDR3 in DNA: TGCAGCGTTGATGTAAGGACAGGAAGGGACTACGAGCAGTACTTC. Translation gives CSVDVRTGRDYEQYF. The chain couples TRBV29-1 to TRBJ2-7; 7 bases are shared with TRBD1. V was clipped by 3 bases and J by 3 bases; unmatched bases: 11. CDR1 and CDR2 from the germline V gene are SQVTM and ANQGSEA. The CDR3 sequence is 15 residues long.

The chain is built from TRBV7-6 and TRBJ1-4; D is perhaps TRBD1 (5 bases). The CDR3 extends over 16 amino acids. Trimming took 4 bases from V and 3 from J, leaving 15 bases between them. Germline CDR1 is SGHVS and CDR2 is FNYEAQ. CDR3: CASSWNRFQANEKLFF. The CDR3 nucleotides read TGTGCCAGCAGCTGGAACAGGTTTCAGGCTAATGAAAAACTGTTTTTT.

The chain carries TRBV6-5 and TRBJ2-2; TRBD2 matches at 8 bases. In germline, CDR1 is MNHEY, CDR2 SVGAGI. V lost 6 bases to trimming and J lost 5 bases; unmatched junction nucleotides: 11. This CDR3 comprises 16 residues. CDR3 in DNA: TGTGCCAGCAGCTACGCACCTTTAGCGGGGACCGGGGAGCTGTTTTTT. Protein: CASSYAPLAGTGELFF.

This clonotype was found once. J is TRBJ2-1 and V is TRBV20-1, with TRBD2 matching 14 bases. This CDR3 has 15 residues. The germline V gene encodes CDR1 DFQATT and CDR2 SNEGSKA (reference sequence). V lost 6 bases, J lost 3 bases, and 4 bases stayed unmatched. CDR3 sequence reads: CSAGTSGSSYNEQFF. The CDR3 coding sequence is TGCAGTGCAGGGACTAGCGGGAGCAGCTACAATGAGCAGTTCTTC.

The chain employs TRBV9 and TRBJ2-1; 12 nucleotides agree with TRBD2. Trimming at V came to 3 bases and at J to 2 bases, leaving 3 bases not matched to a gene. Germline V gives CDR1 SGDLS, CDR2 YYNGEE. The CDR3 has 16 residues. CDR3 residues: CASSGLAGETYNEQFF. The CDR3 nucleotides read TGTGCCAGCAGCGGACTAGCGGGAGAGACCTACAATGAGCAGTTCTTC.

The chain employs TRBV15 and TRBJ2-3; 13 nucleotides agree with TRBD2. V trimming: 8 bases; J trimming: 6 bases; junction bases outside the gene matches: 5. Germline V gene data show CDR1 as LNHNV and CDR2 as YYDKDF (reference sequence). This CDR3 is 14 amino acids long. As DNA, the CDR3 is TGTGCCACCGCGACTAGCGGGAGGCCCGATACGCAGTATTTT. Protein: CATATSGRPDTQYF.

This chain joins TRBV6-6 and TRBJ2-7, with D perhaps TRBD1 (6 bases). With 6 bases removed from V and 1 base from J, the gap between germline ends came to 10 bases. The CDR3 has 13 amino acids. CDR1 and CDR2 from the germline V gene are MNHNY and SVGAGI (reference sequence). This CDR3 reads CASRLTGSYEQYV. CDR3 sequence (DNA): TGTGCCAGCAGGCTCACAGGGTCCTACGAGCAGTACGTC.

V gene TRBV4-1 combines with J gene TRBJ2-1; the D is unclear. Germline V gene lookup returns CDR1 MGHRA and CDR2 YSYEKL. The V gene lost 2 bases and the J gene lost 0 bases, with 5 bases spanning the gap. The CDR3 has 14 amino acids. Here the CDR3 reads CASSQSSSYNEQFF. The CDR3 region has the DNA TGCGCCAGCAGCCAATCAAGCTCCTACAATGAGCAGTTCTTC.

The chain couples TRBV20-1 to TRBJ1-2; D gene unclear. V lost 6 bases to trimming and J lost 2 bases, with 16 bases between them. CDR3 size: 14 residues. Germline CDR1 and CDR2: DFQATT and SNEGSKA (reference sequence). The CDR3 here is CSALVGEGNYGYTF. The CDR3 region has the DNA TGCAGTGCCCTCGTGGGTGAAGGCAACTATGGCTACACCTTC.

The chain combines TRBV7-9 with TRBJ1-1, with D hard to call. Germline values: CDR1 SEHNR, CDR2 FQNEAQ (reference sequence). V lost 5 bases and J lost 2, with 9 bases in between. This CDR3 spans 13 amino acids. CDR3 amino acids: CASSKTQNTEAFF. CDR3 sequence (DNA): TGTGCCAGCAGCAAGACACAAAACACTGAAGCTTTCTTT.

The chain employs TRBV5-6 and TRBJ1-2, with TRBD1 identical over 7 bases. CDR1 SGHDT and CDR2 YYEEEE come from the germline V gene. V trimming: 0 bases; J trimming: 8 bases; junction bases outside the gene matches: 10. CDR3 length equals 15 residues. CDR3 amino acids: CASSLEGQSLGGYTF. The CDR3 DNA is TGTGCCAGCAGCTTGGAGGGACAGAGTCTAGGCGGCTACACCTTC.

The CDR3 region has the DNA TGCGCCAGCAGCTTGGAAACAGTTCTTTCTAGCACAGATACGCAGTATTTT. Translated, it gives CASSLETVLSSTDTQYF. The chain combines TRBV5-1 with TRBJ2-3; no clear D. The CDR3 is 17 residues long. Trimming pared 0 bases from V and 0 bases from J, leaving 14 bases between. CDR1 and CDR2 from the germline V gene are SGHRS and YFSETQ. Supplemented by reference TRBV5-1 and TRBJ2-3, the full variable domain reads KAGVTQTPRYLIKTRGQQVTLSCSPISGHRSVSWYQQTPGQGLQFLFEYFSETQRNKGNFPGRFSGRQFSNSRSEMNVSTLELGDSALYLCASSLETVLSSTDTQYFGPGTRLTVL.

This chain uses TRBV7-8 with TRBJ1-5; D unclear. The CDR3 runs to 12 residues. Deletions cut 5 bases from V and 8 bases from J, with 10 bases between. CDR1 is SGHVS and CDR2 is FQNEAQ in the germline V gene. The CDR3 region is CASSRSGEPQHF. Written as DNA, the CDR3 is TGTGCCAGCAGCCGGAGCGGGGAGCCCCAGCATTTT.

The genes are TRBV6-2 or TRBV6-3 and TRBJ2-3; 9 bases align to TRBD1. V lost 8 bases to trimming and J lost 3 bases; unmatched junction nucleotides: 6. Germline assignment: CDR1 MNHEY and CDR2 SVGEGT. This CDR3 comprises 14 residues. CDR3 coding DNA: TGTGCCAGCGACCGGGACAGGGAGACAGATACGCAGTATTTT. Translation: CASDRDRETDTQYF.

The rearrangement uses TRBV6-1 and TRBJ1-6, with TRBD1 matching 8 bases. V was clipped by 5 bases and J by 6 bases; unmatched bases: 15. The CDR3 has 18 amino acids. CDR1 and CDR2 from the germline V gene are MNHNS and SASEGT. CDR3 sequence (DNA): TGTGCCAGCAGTCGTAGGGACAGGAGCTTTCCGGGTAATTCACCCCTCCACTTT. Translated, it gives CASSRRDRSFPGNSPLHF.

The chain links TRBV13 to TRBJ2-7; D is ambiguous. Trimming shortened V by 5 bases and J by 2 bases, and 13 bases separated the two germline ends. The CDR3 is 14 amino acids. CDR1 and CDR2 from the germline V gene are PRHDT and FYEKMQ (reference sequence). The CDR3, as DNA: TGTGCCAGCAGCCAAAGAACCCAGCCCTACGAGCAGTACTTC. It yields the protein CASSQRTQPYEQYF.

The genes are TRBV30 and TRBJ2-3; 8 positions agree with TRBD2. V shed 2 bases and J 2 bases; nucleotides not matched to a gene: 9. This CDR3 has 16 residues. From germline, CDR1 is GTSNPN and CDR2 SVGIG (reference sequence). The DNA for the CDR3 is TGTGCCTGGAGTTCCCTCGCGGGGGGTCCCACAGATACGCAGTATTTT. Translation gives CAWSSLAGGPTDTQYF.

The rearrangement joins TRBV20-1 to TRBJ2-4; D is ambiguous. The CDR3 extends over 14 amino acids. Germline CDR1 DFQATT, CDR2 SNEGSKA (reference sequence). V dropped 3 bases and J dropped 0 bases, with 9 bases sitting between them. Written as DNA, the CDR3 is TGCAGTGCTAGTGAGGAATTAGCCAAAAACATTCAGTACTTC. Its protein product is CSASEELAKNIQYF.

The chain carries TRBV6-1 and TRBJ2-5; 7 bases agree with TRBD2. With 3 bases clipped from V and 1 base from J, the junction kept 11 bases outside the gene matches. This CDR3 is built from 17 residues. Per the germline V gene, CDR1 is MNHNS and CDR2 is SASEGT. The CDR3 DNA is TGTGCCAGCAGTGATGCCATAGGGCTAGCGGCCCAAGAGACCCAGTACTTC. Protein product: CASSDAIGLAAQETQYF.

The chain carries TRBV9 and TRBJ2-1; TRBD2 might be the D (7 bases). V was trimmed by 6 bases and J by 4 bases, leaving 17 bases between them. Germline CDR1 and CDR2: SGDLS and YYNGEE. CDR3 length equals 15 residues. CDR3 DNA: TGTGCCAGCAACCCTGGGGGGGGGCCTTACAATGAGCAGTTCTTC. Translation gives CASNPGGGPYNEQFF.

V gene TRBV12-2 combines with J gene TRBJ1-3. TRBV12-2 is deemed a pseudogene. CDR3 size: 15 residues. The CDR3: CASRLGDYSGNTIYF. In DNA form, the CDR3 reads TGTGCAAGTCGCTTAGGAGATTACTCTGGAAACACCATATATTTT.

This sequence joins TRBV12-3 or TRBV12-4 and TRBJ2-5; perhaps D is TRBD1 or TRBD2 (6 bases each). Deletions cut 5 bases from V and 5 bases from J, with 18 bases between. This CDR3 spans 15 amino acids. The CDR3 DNA is TGTGCCAGCAGTCCAACCCGGGGGCCGGGGGAGACCCAGTACTTC. Protein product: CASSPTRGPGETQYF.